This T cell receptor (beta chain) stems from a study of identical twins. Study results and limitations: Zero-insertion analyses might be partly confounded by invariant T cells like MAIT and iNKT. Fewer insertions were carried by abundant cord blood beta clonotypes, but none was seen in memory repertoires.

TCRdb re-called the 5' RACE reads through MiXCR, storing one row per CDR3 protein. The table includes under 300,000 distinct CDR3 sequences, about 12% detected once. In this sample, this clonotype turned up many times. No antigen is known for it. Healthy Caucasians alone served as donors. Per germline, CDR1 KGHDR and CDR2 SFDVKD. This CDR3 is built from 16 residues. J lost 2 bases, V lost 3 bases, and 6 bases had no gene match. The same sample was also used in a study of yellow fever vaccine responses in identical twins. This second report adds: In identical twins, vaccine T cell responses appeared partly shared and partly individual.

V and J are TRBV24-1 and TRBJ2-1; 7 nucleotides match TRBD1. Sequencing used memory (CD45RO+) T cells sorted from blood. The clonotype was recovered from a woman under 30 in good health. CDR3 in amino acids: CATSDSGTDTYNEQFF. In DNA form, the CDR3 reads TGTGCCACCAGTGATAGTGGGACAGATACCTACAATGAGCAGTTCTTC.